This entry lists 18 T cell receptor beta chains sequenced from one sample in a study of T-cell memory formation after mild COVID-19. TCRdb reanalysed the 5' RACE reads using MiXCR and keeps one entry per CDR3 protein. The sample records about 340,000 distinct CDR3 sequences, around 20% being singletons. Sequencing input: PBMCs or a T cell subset sorted from them (not recorded which). The receptors were gathered from an adult woman who had mild COVID-19 (a few samples of this study predate the infection). Cell type and time point are not known.

CDR3 nucleotides: TGTGCCAGCAGCCTGTCACCCGCAGACTACGAGCAGTACTTC. Translating it yields CASSLSPADYEQYF. The chain couples TRBV2 to TRBJ2-7; D remains unclear. Germline V gene lookup returns CDR1 SNHLY and CDR2 FYNNEI. V gave up 6 bases and J gave up 3 bases, with 15 bases separating them. The CDR3 is 14 amino acids.

This chain's CDR3 is CASSLGTSGMRGGNEQFF. CDR3 nucleotides: TGTGCCAGCAGCTTAGGGACTAGCGGGATGAGGGGAGGCAATGAGCAGTTCTTC. The chain employs TRBV7-9 and TRBJ2-1; 12 nucleotides match TRBD2. Trimming cost V 1 base and J 6 bases; bases outside gene matches: 10. The germline gives CDR1 SEHNR, CDR2 FQNEAQ (reference sequence). The CDR3 runs 18 residues.

This clonotype was seen more than once but under ten times. This chain joins TRBV7-6 and TRBJ2-2; 9 nucleotides match TRBD2. Germline CDR1 is SGHVS and CDR2 is FNYEAQ. The CDR3 extends over 17 amino acids. The V gene end was trimmed by 1 base and the J gene end by 0 bases; junction bases not matched to a gene: 3. The CDR3 coding sequence is TGTGCCAGCAGCTTAGTACTAGCGGGCGCGAACACCGGGGAGCTGTTTTTT. Translated, it gives CASSLVLAGANTGELFF. Combining the CDR3 with reference TRBV7-6 and TRBJ2-2 gives the whole variable domain GAGVSQSPRYKVTKRGQDVALRCDPISGHVSLYWYRQALGQGPEFLTYFNYEAQQDKSGLPNDRFSAERPEGSISTLTIQRTEQRDSAMYRCASSLVLAGANTGELFFGEGSRLTVL.

The rearrangement links TRBV7-9 to TRBJ2-3; no clear D gene. CDR1 and CDR2 from the germline V gene are SEHNR and FQNEAQ (reference sequence). This CDR3 is built from 15 residues. V gave up 1 base and J gave up 3 bases, with 11 bases separating them. Written as DNA, the CDR3 is TGTGCCAGCAGCTTAGTCCCAGAGCTAACAGATACGCAGTATTTT. The encoded protein is CASSLVPELTDTQYF.

This clonotype was counted between two and nine times. The chain recombines TRBV5-1 with TRBJ2-7; 9 bases agree with TRBD1. There are 15 residues in the CDR3. V shed 4 bases, J shed 2 bases, and the junction held 7 bases outside the gene matches. The germline gives CDR1 SGHRS, CDR2 YFSETQ. CDR3 sequence: CASSDLGQGTYEQYF. The CDR3 nucleotides read TGCGCCAGCAGCGACCTAGGACAGGGGACCTACGAGCAGTACTTC.

This clonotype was recorded at least ten times. The chain couples TRBV7-9 to TRBJ1-1; TRBD1 might be the D (5 bases). Germline V gene data show CDR1 as SEHNR and CDR2 as FQNEAQ (reference sequence). Between the trimmed V and J ends, which lost 1 base and 1 base, there was a span of 7 bases. CDR3 size: 14 residues. CDR3 residues: CASSLGQQNTEAFF. The CDR3 bases are TGTGCCAGCAGCTTAGGACAGCAGAACACTGAAGCTTTCTTT.

The chain has TRBV7-9 and TRBJ2-7; D is ambiguous. The CDR3 has 13 residues. The germline V gene has CDR1 SEHNR and CDR2 FQNEAQ (reference sequence). V lost 1 base and J 2 bases, leaving 6 bases between the germline ends. CDR3 sequence: CASSLGYTYEQYF. In nucleotides, the CDR3 is TGTGCCAGCAGCTTAGGATACACCTACGAGCAGTACTTC.

This chain uses TRBV7-9 with TRBJ2-1, with TRBD2 as a possible D gene (5 bases). CDR3 length: 13 residues. Trimming removed 5 bases from V and 7 bases from J, with 12 bases in between. The germline V gene has CDR1 SEHNR and CDR2 FQNEAQ (reference sequence). This CDR3 is CASSQSSDNEQFF. For the CDR3, the DNA is TGTGCCAGCAGCCAGAGTAGCGATAATGAGCAGTTCTTC.

J is TRBJ1-5 and V is TRBV19; no firm D call. Trimming took off 3 bases at V and 3 bases at J, with 9 bases between the two ends. The CDR3 spans 14 residues. The germline CDR1 and CDR2 sequences are LNHDA and SQIVND (reference sequence). This CDR3 reads CASSMWPNNQPQHF. The CDR3 DNA is TGTGCCAGTAGTATGTGGCCCAACAATCAGCCCCAGCATTTT.

This chain connects TRBV12-3 or TRBV12-4 to TRBJ2-3; 10 bases agree with TRBD1. The CDR3 is made up of 16 amino acids. V gave up 4 bases and J gave up 3 bases; unmatched junction bases: 7. The CDR3, as DNA: TGTGCCAGCAGTTCATGGGACAGGGGAGGAACAGATACGCAGTATTTT. It specifies CASSSWDRGGTDTQYF.

This clonotype has a handful of counts. The V and J genes are TRBV24-1 and TRBJ2-7; D possibly corresponds to TRBD1 (6 bases). The CDR3 is 11 amino acids. The germline V gene encodes CDR1 KGHDR and CDR2 SFDVKD. V was trimmed by 7 bases and J by 12 bases, leaving 15 bases between them. Written as DNA, the CDR3 is TGTGCCACCAGCATTCAGGGGAGTCCGTACTTC. Its protein product is CATSIQGSPYF.

This sequence joins TRBV12-3 or TRBV12-4 and TRBJ1-5, with unresolved D. V was cut by 0 bases and J by 11 bases, with 26 bases left in between. CDR3 length: 18 residues. CDR3 DNA sequence: TGTGCCAGCAGTTTAGCACTCTATTTAGGCCCAGACAAAGAAACCCAGCATTTT. Translating it yields CASSLALYLGPDKETQHF.

This clonotype was counted at least ten times. The V call is TRBV7-2, the J call TRBJ2-7; 7 bases match TRBD2. The CDR3 is 14 residues long. In germline, CDR1 is SGHTA, CDR2 FQGNSA. V shed 3 bases and J 2 bases; nucleotides not matched to a gene: 4. This CDR3 reads CASSFGRETYEQYF. CDR3 DNA: TGTGCCAGCAGCTTCGGGCGGGAGACCTACGAGCAGTACTTC.

The genes are TRBV14 and TRBJ2-6; D is uncertain. Germline values: CDR1 SGHDN, CDR2 FVKESK. The CDR3 loop spans 16 amino acids. The ends were cut back, 2 bases at V and 1 base at J, with 9 bases in the middle. CDR3 in amino acids: CASSQLLDSGANVLTF. The CDR3 DNA reads as TGTGCCAGCAGCCAATTATTAGATTCTGGGGCCAACGTCCTGACTTTC.

This clonotype has just a few counts. The genes are TRBV12-3 or TRBV12-4 and TRBJ2-5; D remains ambiguous. Trimming cost V 5 bases and J 7 bases, with 8 bases left between them. This CDR3 has 11 residues. The CDR3 reads CASSGPGTQYF. The CDR3 bases are TGTGCCAGCAGTGGCCCAGGGACCCAGTACTTC.

The chain links TRBV7-9 to TRBJ2-6; D is undetermined. This CDR3 region has 16 residues. The germline gives CDR1 SEHNR, CDR2 FQNEAQ (reference sequence). Deletions cut 1 base from V and 0 bases from J, with 7 bases between. The CDR3 bases are TGTGCCAGCAGCTTAGGTCAGCTCTCTGGGGCCAACGTCCTGACTTTC. Encoded protein: CASSLGQLSGANVLTF.

The chain recombines TRBV7-2 with TRBJ2-1; 10 bases fit TRBD2. The trim removed 5 bases at V and 12 bases at J, leaving 4 bases unmatched. CDR3 length: 12 residues. CDR1 and CDR2 (germline): SGHTA, FQGNSA. CDR3 loop: CASSGRTSGQFF. DNA for the CDR3: TGTGCCAGCAGCGGGCGGACTAGCGGGCAGTTCTTC.

CDR3 sequence reads: CASSQEGSGGAREQYF. The CDR3 coding sequence is TGTGCCAGCAGCCAAGAAGGTAGCGGGGGGGCAAGGGAGCAGTACTTC. The V gene is TRBV4-2, the J gene TRBJ2-7; 11 bases are shared with TRBD2. Unmatched junction bases numbered 8, after V lost 0 bases and J lost 7 bases. Germline CDR1 is LGHNA and CDR2 is YNFKEQ. The length of the CDR3 is 16 residues.